This T cell receptor beta chain was identified during a study of shared clonotypes between healthy human individuals. General study results and limits: The study generally estimated greater richness for naive than memory subsets. Approximately 4.5% was the fraction of naive CD4 clonotypes found shared across a handful of donors. Incomplete sequencing of sorted subsets was indicated by rarefaction despite large depth.

Genomic DNA of each subset was evenly split across several immunoSEQ plates. The repertoire was sequenced with immunoSEQ multiplex PCR; TCRdb's copy has only in-frame clones and lacks some. The sample has 1.5 million to 2.5 million clones, less than 95% seen once. Cells designated naive CD8 were CD45RO-negative and were positively selected for CCR7, with terminally differentiated effector memory CD45RA+ cells excluded. V gave up 5 bases and J gave up 8 bases; unmatched junction bases: 3. Germline CDR1 SGHRS, CDR2 YFSETQ. CDR3 length: 12 residues. Regarding this clone: What it binds is not known.

The chain recombines TRBV5-1 with TRBJ1-2, with 10 positions matching TRBD1. The material sequenced was naive CD8+ T cells sorted from blood. The sequence derives from a man between 18 and 35 years old in good health. The DNA for the CDR3 is TGCGCCAGCAGAGGACAGGGGGAAGGCTACACCTTC. This codes for CASRGQGEGYTF.